This T cell receptor beta chain was recovered during a study of memory CD4+ T cells and cytomegalovirus serostatus. Study summary: This sample comes from healthy Belgian adults, fewer than ten CMV seropositive, roughly 22 seronegative. Broader study findings: CD4+ memory repertoires contained about two fifths of the 164 reported CMV TCRbeta sequences.

The V segment lost 3 bases and the J segment 9 bases; nucleotides outside the gene matches: 4. The germline gives CDR1 SGHRS, CDR2 YFSETQ. The CDR3 covers 13 residues. The sort gate was single viable CD3+CD4+CD8-CD45RO+ cells for memory CD4+ T cells. With regard to this clone: Its antigen remains unidentified.

Clones were read by immunoSEQ multiplex PCR, and TCRdb kept only the in-frame ones, dropping some. Of about 59,000 clones listed, roughly 81% are singletons. Sequenced sample: memory CD4+ T cells from blood. The receptor's source is an adult in good health and CMV-seronegative. The chain has TRBV5-1 and TRBJ2-1, with 9 nucleotides matching TRBD1. In DNA, the CDR3 is TGCGCCAGCAGCTGGGGACAGGGCACTGAGCAGTTCTTC. Its translation: CASSWGQGTEQFF.